Below, 10 T cell receptor beta chains from the same sample are listed, as sequenced in a study of Ad26.COV2.S vaccination and SARS-CoV-2 variants. Described treatment: some 20 received Ad26.COV2.S at low or high dose, single or two shots; 5 received placebo; per-sample allocation not given. Sampling was done on day 63 after the first vaccine or placebo injection. TCRdb's table, derived via immunoSEQ multiplex PCR, lists solely in-frame clones and lacks some. The data contain about 680,000 clones, roughly nine tenths of them seen just once; the ten biggest clones take up over 1.3%. The specimen comprised peripheral blood, sampled in a trial of Ad26.COV2.S vaccine versus placebo. Receptors were obtained from a person between 18 and 60 years old who received the Ad26.COV2.S COVID-19 vaccine or a placebo.

The chain has TRBV9 and TRBJ2-5; either TRBD1 or TRBD2 may supply D (6 bases each). Germline V gene data show CDR1 as SGDLS and CDR2 as YYNGEE. The CDR3 sequence is 12 residues long. The V end lost 4 bases, the J end lost 4 bases, and 8 bases lay between the germline ends. The CDR3 spells CASSPGAETQYF. The CDR3, as DNA: TGTGCCAGCAGCCCGGGGGCAGAGACCCAGTACTTC. Full variable domain (missing parts from reference TRBV9 and TRBJ2-5): DSGVTQTPKHLITATGQRVTLRCSPRSGDLSVYWYQQSLDQGLQFLIQYYNGEERAKGNILERFSAQQFPDLHSELNLSSLELGDSALYFCASSPGAETQYFGPGTRLLVL.

The chain uses TRBV7-2 and TRBJ1-3, with 7 bases that match TRBD1. V was pared by 3 bases and J by 4 bases, with 12 bases of the junction left unmatched. CDR1 SGHTA and CDR2 FQGNSA come from the germline V gene. This CDR3 region has 17 residues. CDR3 sequence: CASSFSPQGTTGNTIYF. Here the CDR3 DNA reads TGTGCCAGCAGCTTTTCCCCACAGGGGACAACGGGAAACACCATATATTTT.

The rearrangement links TRBV30 to TRBJ2-2, with 7 bases aligning to TRBD1. Germline assignment: CDR1 GTSNPN and CDR2 SVGIG (reference sequence). The trim removed 8 bases at V and 7 bases at J, leaving 4 bases unmatched. This CDR3 contains 11 residues. The CDR3: CARRQGGELFF. CDR3 in DNA: TGTGCCCGCCGACAGGGCGGGGAGCTGTTTTTT.

The rearrangement links TRBV5-1 to TRBJ1-2; 9 bases are shared with TRBD1. Germline assignment: CDR1 SGHRS and CDR2 YFSETQ. The V gene end was trimmed by 4 bases and the J gene end by 5 bases; junction bases not matched to a gene: 9. The CDR3 spans 15 residues. DNA for the CDR3: TGCGCCAGCAGCGCTTGGACAGGGGTAGGGTATGGCTACACCTTC. Translated, it gives CASSAWTGVGYGYTF.

V usage is TRBV15 and J usage is TRBJ2-7; either TRBD1 or TRBD2 may fit D (7 bases each). The CDR3 covers 15 residues. Trimming stripped 0 bases from V and 2 bases from J, with 11 bases between. In germline, CDR1 is LNHNV, CDR2 YYDKDF (reference sequence). The CDR3 sequence is CATSRDQGGTYEQYF. CDR3 in DNA: TGTGCCACCAGCAGAGATCAGGGGGGGACCTACGAGCAGTACTTC.

This sequence joins TRBV10-2 and TRBJ2-5, with D possibly being TRBD2 (5 bases). The germline CDR1 and CDR2 sequences are WSHSY and SAAADI. Trimming removed 7 bases at V and 7 bases at J, with 13 bases between. CDR3 size: 12 residues. The CDR3, as DNA: TGCGCCAGCACTGCCACCGCGGGGACCCAGTACTTC. Translating it yields CASTATAGTQYF.

This sequence joins TRBV5-4 and TRBJ1-5; weak D call: TRBD1 (6 bases). The CDR3 loop spans 14 amino acids. Germline V gene lookup returns CDR1 SGHNT and CDR2 YYREEE (reference sequence). V was shortened by 4 bases and J by 3 bases, with 11 bases between the two germline ends. CDR3 DNA sequence: TGTGCCAGCAGCGCCCGGGACACCAATCAGCCCCAGCATTTT. Its translation is CASSARDTNQPQHF.

The chain employs TRBV5-5 and TRBJ2-2; tentatively, D is TRBD1 (6 bases). The germline V gene has CDR1 SGHKS and CDR2 YYEKEE (reference sequence). The CDR3 runs 15 residues. V dropped 6 bases and J dropped 3 bases, with 15 bases sitting between them. The CDR3 region is CASNQQGTYTGELFF. The CDR3 region has the DNA TGTGCCAGCAACCAACAGGGAACGTACACCGGGGAGCTGTTTTTT.

The chain is built from TRBV5-5 and TRBJ2-3; D is possibly TRBD1 or TRBD2 (5 bases each). Trimming cost V 1 base and J 6 bases, with 18 bases left between them. The V gene's germline CDR1 is SGHKS and CDR2 YYEKEE (reference sequence). The CDR3 has 16 amino acids. The CDR3 DNA reads TGTGCCAGCAGCTTGTCCTGGGACGTCCTAGGGGATACGCAGTATTTT. Translation gives CASSLSWDVLGDTQYF.

This rearrangement joins TRBV25-1 to TRBJ2-5; 10 positions match TRBD2. CDR3 length: 18 amino acids. The V and J ends lost 4 bases and 5 bases, in that order; junction bases with no gene match: 16. Germline loops: CDR1 MGHDK, CDR2 SYGVNS. The CDR3 reads CASSAAGRLAGGGETQYF. CDR3 DNA sequence: TGTGCCAGCAGTGCGGCCGGGAGGTTAGCGGGGGGTGGTGAGACCCAGTACTTC. Full variable domain (rest looked up from reference TRBV25-1 and TRBJ2-5): EADIYQTPRYLVIGTGKKITLECSQTMGHDKMYWYQQDPGMELHLIHYSYGVNSTEKGDLSSESTVSRIRTEHFPLTLESARPSHTSQYLCASSAAGRLAGGGETQYFGPGTRLLVL.